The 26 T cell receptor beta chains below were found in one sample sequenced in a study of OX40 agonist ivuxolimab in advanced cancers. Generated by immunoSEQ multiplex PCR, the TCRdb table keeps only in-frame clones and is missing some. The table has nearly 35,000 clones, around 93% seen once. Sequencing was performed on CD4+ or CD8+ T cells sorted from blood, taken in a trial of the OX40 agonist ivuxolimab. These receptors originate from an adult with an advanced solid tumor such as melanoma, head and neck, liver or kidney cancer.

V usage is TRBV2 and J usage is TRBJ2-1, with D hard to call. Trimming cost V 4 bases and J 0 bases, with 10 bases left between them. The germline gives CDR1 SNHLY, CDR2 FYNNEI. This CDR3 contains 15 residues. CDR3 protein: CASSGGPRSYNEQFF. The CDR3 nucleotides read TGTGCCAGCAGTGGAGGACCCCGCTCCTACAATGAGCAGTTCTTC.

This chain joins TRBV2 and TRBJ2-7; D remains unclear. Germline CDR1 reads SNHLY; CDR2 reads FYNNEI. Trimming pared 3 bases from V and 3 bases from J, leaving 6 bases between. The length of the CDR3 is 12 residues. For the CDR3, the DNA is TGTGCCAGCAGTGATGGGTTCTACGAGCAGTACTTC. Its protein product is CASSDGFYEQYF.

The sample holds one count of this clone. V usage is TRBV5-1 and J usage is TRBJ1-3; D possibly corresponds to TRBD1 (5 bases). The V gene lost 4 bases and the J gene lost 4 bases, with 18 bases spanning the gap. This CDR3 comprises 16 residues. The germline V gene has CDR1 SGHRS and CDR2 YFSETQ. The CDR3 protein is CASSLGWGMEGNTIYF. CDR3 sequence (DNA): TGCGCCAGCAGCCTTGGATGGGGGATGGAAGGAAACACCATATATTTT.

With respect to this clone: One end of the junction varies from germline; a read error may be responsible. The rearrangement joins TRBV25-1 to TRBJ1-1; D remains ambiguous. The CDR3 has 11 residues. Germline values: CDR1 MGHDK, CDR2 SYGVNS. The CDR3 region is CASSGNTKAFF. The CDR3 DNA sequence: TGTGCCAGCAGCGGGAACACTAAAGCTTTCTTT.

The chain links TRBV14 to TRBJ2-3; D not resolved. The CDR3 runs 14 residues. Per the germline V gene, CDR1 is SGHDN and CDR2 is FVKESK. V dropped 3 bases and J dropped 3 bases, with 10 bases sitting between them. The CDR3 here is CASSHPVVTDTQYF. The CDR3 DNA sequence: TGTGCCAGCAGCCACCCGGTGGTAACAGATACGCAGTATTTT.

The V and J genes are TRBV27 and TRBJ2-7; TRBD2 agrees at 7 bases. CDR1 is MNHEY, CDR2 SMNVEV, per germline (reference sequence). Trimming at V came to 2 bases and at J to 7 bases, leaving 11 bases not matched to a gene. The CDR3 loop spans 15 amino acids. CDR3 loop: CASSLTGGFPYEQYF. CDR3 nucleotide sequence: TGTGCCAGCAGTTTAACGGGAGGCTTCCCGTATGAGCAGTACTTC.

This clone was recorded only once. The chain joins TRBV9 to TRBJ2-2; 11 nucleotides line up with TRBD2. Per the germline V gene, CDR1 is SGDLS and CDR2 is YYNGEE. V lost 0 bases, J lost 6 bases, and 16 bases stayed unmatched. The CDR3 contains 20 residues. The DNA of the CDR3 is TGTGCCAGCAGCGTAGCTTCGGGTAGCGGGAGGGAAGGCAGGCCCGGGGAGCTGTTTTTT. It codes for CASSVASGSGREGRPGELFF.

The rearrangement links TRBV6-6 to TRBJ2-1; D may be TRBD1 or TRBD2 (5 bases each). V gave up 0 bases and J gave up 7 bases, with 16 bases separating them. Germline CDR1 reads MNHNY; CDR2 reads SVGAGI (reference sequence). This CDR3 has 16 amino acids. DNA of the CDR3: TGTGCCAGCAGTTACTCTTTTTTGGGAGAGGGGAATGAGCAGTTCTTC. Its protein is CASSYSFLGEGNEQFF.

The DNA of the CDR3 is TGTGCCAGCAGTTTAACGGGTTTGGGTAACGCTTTCTTT. Encoded protein: CASSLTGLGNAFF. The rearrangement joins TRBV27 to TRBJ1-1, with D unclear. Trimming took 2 bases from V and 11 from J, leaving 15 bases between them. This CDR3 has 13 amino acids. Germline loops: CDR1 MNHEY, CDR2 SMNVEV (reference sequence).

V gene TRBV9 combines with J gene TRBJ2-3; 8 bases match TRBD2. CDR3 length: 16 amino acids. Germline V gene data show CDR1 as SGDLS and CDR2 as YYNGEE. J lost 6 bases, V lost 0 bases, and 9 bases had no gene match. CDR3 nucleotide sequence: TGTGCCAGCAGCGTAGAGGCGGGAGGAGGGCGGGATACGCAGTATTTT. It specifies CASSVEAGGGRDTQYF.

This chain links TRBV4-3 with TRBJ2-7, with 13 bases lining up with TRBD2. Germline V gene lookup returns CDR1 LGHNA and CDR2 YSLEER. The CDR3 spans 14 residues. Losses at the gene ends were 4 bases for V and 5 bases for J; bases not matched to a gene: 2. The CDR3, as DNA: TGCGCCAGCAGCCCGGGACTAGCGGGAAACGAGCAGTACTTC. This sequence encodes CASSPGLAGNEQYF.

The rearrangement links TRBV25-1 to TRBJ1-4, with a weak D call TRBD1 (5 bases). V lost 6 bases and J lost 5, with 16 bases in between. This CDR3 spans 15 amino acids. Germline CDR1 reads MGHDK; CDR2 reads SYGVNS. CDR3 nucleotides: TGTGCCAGCAGGGACACCTATACCCCAAATGAAAAACTGTTTTTT. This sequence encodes CASRDTYTPNEKLFF. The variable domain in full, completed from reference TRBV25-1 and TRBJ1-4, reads EADIYQTPRYLVIGTGKKITLECSQTMGHDKMYWYQQDPGMELHLIHYSYGVNSTEKGDLSSESTVSRIRTEHFPLTLESARPSHTSQYLCASRDTYTPNEKLFFGSGTQLSVL.

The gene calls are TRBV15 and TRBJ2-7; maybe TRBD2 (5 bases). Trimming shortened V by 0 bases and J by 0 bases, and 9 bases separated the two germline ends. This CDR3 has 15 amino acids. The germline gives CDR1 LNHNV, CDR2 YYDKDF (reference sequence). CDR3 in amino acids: CATSREWTASYEQYF. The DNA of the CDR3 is TGTGCCACCAGCAGAGAATGGACTGCCTCCTACGAGCAGTACTTC.

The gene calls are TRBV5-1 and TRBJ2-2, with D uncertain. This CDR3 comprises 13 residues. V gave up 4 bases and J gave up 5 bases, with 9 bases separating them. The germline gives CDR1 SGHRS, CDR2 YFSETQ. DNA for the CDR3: TGCGCCAGCAGCCCGGACGCTACCGGGGAGCTGTTTTTT. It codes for CASSPDATGELFF. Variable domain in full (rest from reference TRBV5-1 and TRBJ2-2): KAGVTQTPRYLIKTRGQQVTLSCSPISGHRSVSWYQQTPGQGLQFLFEYFSETQRNKGNFPGRFSGRQFSNSRSEMNVSTLELGDSALYLCASSPDATGELFFGEGSRLTVL.

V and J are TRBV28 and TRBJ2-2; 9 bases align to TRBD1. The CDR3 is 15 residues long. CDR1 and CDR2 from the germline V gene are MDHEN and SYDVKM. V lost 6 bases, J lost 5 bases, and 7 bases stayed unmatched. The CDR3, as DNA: TGTGCCAGCAGCCCGGGACAGGGAGAAACCGGGGAGCTGTTTTTT. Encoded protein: CASSPGQGETGELFF.

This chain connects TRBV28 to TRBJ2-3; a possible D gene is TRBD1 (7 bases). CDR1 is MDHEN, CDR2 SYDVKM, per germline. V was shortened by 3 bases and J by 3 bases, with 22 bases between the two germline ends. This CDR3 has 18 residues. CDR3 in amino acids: CASSFLSGGQVATDTQYF. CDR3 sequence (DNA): TGTGCCAGCAGTTTTTTGTCAGGGGGGCAAGTCGCAACAGATACGCAGTATTTT.

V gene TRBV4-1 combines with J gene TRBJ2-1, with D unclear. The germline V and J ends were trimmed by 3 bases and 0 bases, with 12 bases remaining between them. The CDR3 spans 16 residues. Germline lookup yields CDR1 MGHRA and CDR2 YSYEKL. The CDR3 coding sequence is TGCGCCAGCAGCCAGGTACGACTCAGCTCCTACAATGAGCAGTTCTTC. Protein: CASSQVRLSSYNEQFF.

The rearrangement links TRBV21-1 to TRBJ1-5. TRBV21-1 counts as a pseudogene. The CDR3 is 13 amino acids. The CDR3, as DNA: TGTGCCAGCACGGGGCAGTGCAATCAGCCCCAGCATTTT. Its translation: CASTGQCNQPQHF.

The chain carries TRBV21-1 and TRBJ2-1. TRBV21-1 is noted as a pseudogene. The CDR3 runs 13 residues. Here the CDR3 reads CASSPKAVDEQFF. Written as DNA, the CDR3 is TGTGCCAGCAGTCCTAAGGCAGTGGATGAGCAGTTCTTC.

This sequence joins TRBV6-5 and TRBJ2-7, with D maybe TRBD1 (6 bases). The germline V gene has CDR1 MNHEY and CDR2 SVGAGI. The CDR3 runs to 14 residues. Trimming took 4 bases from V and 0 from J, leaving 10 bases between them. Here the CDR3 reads CASSWTASSYEQYF. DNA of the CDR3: TGTGCCAGCAGTTGGACAGCGAGCTCCTACGAGCAGTACTTC.

CDR3 coding DNA: TGTGCCAGCAGCCCCCGAGCGGGAGGAGGGGAGCAGTTCTTC. Translated, it gives CASSPRAGGGEQFF. This chain links TRBV11-3 with TRBJ2-1; 9 bases are a match to TRBD2. The J segment lost 10 bases and the V segment lost 5 bases, leaving 9 bases of the junction unmatched. CDR3 length: 14 residues. The germline V gene has CDR1 SGHNT and CDR2 YENEEA. The complete variable domain, with remaining parts taken from reference TRBV11-3 and TRBJ2-1, reads EAGVVQSPRYKIIEKKQPVAFWCNPISGHNTLYWYLQNLGQGPELLIRYENEEAVDDSQLPKDRFSAERLKGVDSTLKIQPAELGDSAVYLCASSPRAGGGEQFFGPGTRLTVL.

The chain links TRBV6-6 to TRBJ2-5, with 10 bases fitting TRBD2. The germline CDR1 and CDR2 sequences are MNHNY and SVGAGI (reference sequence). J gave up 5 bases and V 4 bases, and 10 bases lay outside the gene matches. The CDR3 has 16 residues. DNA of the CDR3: TGTGCCAGCAGTTCTCGAGCGGGAGGGCCGCAGGAGACCCAGTACTTC. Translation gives CASSSRAGGPQETQYF.

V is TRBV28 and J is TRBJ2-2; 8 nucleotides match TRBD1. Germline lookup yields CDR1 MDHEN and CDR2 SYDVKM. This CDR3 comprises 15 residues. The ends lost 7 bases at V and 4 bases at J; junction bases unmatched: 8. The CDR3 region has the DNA TGTGCCAGCACCCCAGCTGGACAGGGCACCGGGGAGCTGTTTTTT. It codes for CASTPAGQGTGELFF.

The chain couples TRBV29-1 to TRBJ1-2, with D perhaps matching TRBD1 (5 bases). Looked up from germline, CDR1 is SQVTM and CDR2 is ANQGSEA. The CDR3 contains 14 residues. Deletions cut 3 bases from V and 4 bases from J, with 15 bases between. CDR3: CSVESRVGPYGYTF. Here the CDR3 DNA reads TGCAGCGTTGAGTCCAGGGTCGGGCCCTATGGCTACACCTTC.

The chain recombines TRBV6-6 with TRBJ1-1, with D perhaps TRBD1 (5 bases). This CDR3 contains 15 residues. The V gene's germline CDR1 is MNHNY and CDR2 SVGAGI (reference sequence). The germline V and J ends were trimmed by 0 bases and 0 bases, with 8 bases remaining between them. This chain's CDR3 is CASSYSPGMNTEAFF. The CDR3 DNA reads TGTGCCAGCAGTTACTCGCCAGGGATGAACACTGAAGCTTTCTTT.

CDR3 bases: TGCGCCAGCAGCCACGCTAGCGGGAGGTACCGGAATGAGCAGTTCTTC. Translated, it gives CASSHASGRYRNEQFF. The chain links TRBV4-1 to TRBJ2-1; TRBD2 matches at 11 bases. The germline CDR1 and CDR2 sequences are MGHRA and YSYEKL. V was pared by 3 bases and J by 7 bases, with 8 bases of the junction left unmatched. This CDR3 region has 16 residues.